This T cell receptor beta chain derives from a study of identical twins. To note about this clonotype: As yet, its antigen is unknown.

CDR3 length: 15 amino acids. Deletions cut 4 bases from V and 6 bases from J, with 18 bases between. The germline V gene encodes CDR1 MDHEN and CDR2 SYDVKM. Study-wide points: Fewer insertions were carried by abundant cord blood beta clonotypes, but none was seen in memory repertoires.

TCRdb re-analysed the 5' RACE reads in MiXCR, keeping a single row per CDR3 protein. This repertoire shows approximately 600,000 distinct CDR3 sequences, about 7% found once; its top ten account for 1.5% to 2%. A further study also used this sample, focusing on yellow fever vaccine responses in identical twins.

The chain couples TRBV28 to TRBJ1-1; D is ambiguous. The sequencing sample was made of PBMCs. This clonotype was sampled from a woman aged 18-29 years in good health. CDR3 DNA sequence: TGTGCCAGCAGTTCCCTTTCGCCTTTGACCCCTGAAGCTTTCTTT. This sequence encodes CASSSLSPLTPEAFF.